This TCR beta chain was found in a study of blood T cell repertoires in COVID-19. Assay: immunoSEQ multiplex PCR; the TCRdb copy retains only in-frame clones and omits some. The table includes roughly 34,000 clones, 88% detected once. V lost 8 bases and J lost 2; bases outside the gene matches: 9. The CDR3 runs 15 residues. Germline-derived CDR1 and CDR2 are LNHDA and SQIVND (reference sequence). This TCR was sampled from a woman between 65 and 79 years old with active COVID-19. The chain employs TRBV19 and TRBJ2-7, with TRBD2 matching over 10 bases. The sequenced material came from peripheral blood. The CDR3 region is CASGLAGAPPYEQYF. As DNA, the CDR3 is TGTGCCAGTGGGCTAGCGGGGGCCCCCCCCTACGAGCAGTACTTC.